The clone carrying this T cell receptor (beta chain) has only a few counts. Antigen unknown. Investigators reverse transcribed all isolated RNA, so they sequenced expressed TCRB transcripts. Here immunoSEQ multiplex PCR was the method, and the copy in TCRdb shows in-frame clones only, minus some. The table shows about 220,000 clones, with roughly a tenth occurring only once. This sample is part of a study of beta chain features in type 1 diabetes. Turning to the study itself: Examination of sorted cells across all samples involved more than 85,000,000 cells. Whole-study findings and limits: Type 1 diabetes patients had moderately but significantly shorter TCRB CDR3s in all four CD4+ subsets. PCR might preferentially amplify shorter templates, equally in patients and controls.

CD4+ naive, central memory, regulatory and stem cell-like memory subsets were isolated by sorting on CD45RO/CCR7/CD25/CD127/CD95/CD27. This CDR3 has 18 amino acids. Germline CDR1 SGHTA, CDR2 FQGNSA. V shed 4 bases and J 6 bases; nucleotides not matched to a gene: 15. J is TRBJ2-1 and V is TRBV7-2; 10 bases match TRBD2. The material sequenced was central memory CD4+ T cells from blood. The origin of this receptor is a man aged 18 to 30 in good health. The CDR3 bases are TGTGCCAGCAGCTGGCGTCCAGCGGGAGGGTGGGATGGCAATGAGCAGTTCTTC. Its protein product is CASSWRPAGGWDGNEQFF.